These 20 T cell receptor beta chains were sequenced from one sample in a study of early T cells in non-severe SARS-CoV-2 infection. TCRdb recomputed calls from the 5' RACE reads with MiXCR, one row per CDR3 protein. Of some 26,000 distinct CDR3 sequences listed, 4% to 5.5% are singletons. Sequenced input: whole blood. The receptors here all came from an adult who was a healthcare worker with PCR-confirmed SARS-CoV-2 infection or an uninfected control (not recorded which).

This clonotype occurred a few times. V usage is TRBV6-4 and J usage is TRBJ2-2; D gene ambiguous. V was clipped by 9 bases and J by 0 bases, with 11 bases between them. The CDR3 is 14 residues long. CDR1 and CDR2 from the germline V gene are MRHNA and SNTAGT. As DNA, the CDR3 is TGTGCCAGTGGGCTCAGCGCGAACACCGGGGAGCTGTTTTTT. Its protein product is CASGLSANTGELFF.

This clonotype is categorized as medium-sized. The V gene is TRBV28, the J gene TRBJ1-2; D call uncertain. V was shortened by 5 bases and J by 5 bases, with 21 bases between the two germline ends. CDR1 is MDHEN and CDR2 is SYDVKM in the germline V gene. The CDR3 has 16 residues. As DNA, the CDR3 is TGTGCCAGCAGTCCCTCCCCCAGGAGAGGATCGTATGGCTACACCTTC. It encodes CASSPSPRRGSYGYTF.

This clonotype has ten or more counts. The V and J genes are TRBV4-1 and TRBJ2-2; D is possibly TRBD1 (5 bases). Germline assignment: CDR1 MGHRA and CDR2 YSYEKL. The CDR3 totals 14 residues. Trimming removed 5 bases from V and 5 bases from J, with 12 bases in between. The CDR3 sequence is CASSASGFTGELFF. Here the CDR3 DNA reads TGCGCCAGCAGCGCGTCAGGGTTTACCGGGGAGCTGTTTTTT.

At least ten counts were recorded for this clonotype. This chain's CDR3 is CASSKTSGTTYEQYF. The DNA of the CDR3 is TGCGCCAGCAGCAAGACTAGCGGGACCACCTACGAGCAGTACTTC. This chain uses TRBV5-1 with TRBJ2-7; 11 nucleotides line up with TRBD2. CDR1 is SGHRS, CDR2 YFSETQ, per germline. The CDR3 extends over 15 amino acids. With 4 bases clipped from V and 2 bases from J, the junction kept 5 bases outside the gene matches.

The chain has TRBV20-1 and TRBJ2-1; TRBD2 agrees at 9 bases. V was clipped by 5 bases and J by 1 base; unmatched bases: 12. CDR1 DFQATT and CDR2 SNEGSKA come from the germline V gene (reference sequence). The CDR3 loop spans 17 amino acids. Written as DNA, the CDR3 is TGCAGTGCTCATATAGCGGGAGCCCGGGTGTCCTACAATGAGCAGTTCTTC. Protein sequence: CSAHIAGARVSYNEQFF.

This clonotype was recorded a few times. The chain uses TRBV28 and TRBJ2-4; the match to TRBD2 covers 7 bases. This CDR3 is 13 amino acids long. The V and J ends lost 4 bases and 6 bases, in that order; junction bases with no gene match: 3. Germline values: CDR1 MDHEN, CDR2 SYDVKM. CDR3 amino acids: CASSWGGVNIQYF. The CDR3 DNA reads TGTGCCAGCAGTTGGGGAGGGGTAAACATTCAGTACTTC.

This rearrangement joins TRBV7-8 to TRBJ2-3; possibly TRBD1 for D (6 bases). Germline CDR1 SGHVS, CDR2 FQNEAQ. The ends were cut back, 0 bases at V and 0 bases at J, with 10 bases in the middle. The CDR3 sequence is 16 residues long. The DNA for the CDR3 is TGTGCCAGCAGCTTAGCGTTGACAGGTAGCACAGATACGCAGTATTTT. Translated: CASSLALTGSTDTQYF.

This clonotype was observed a few times. The chain links TRBV29-1 to TRBJ1-1; 9 nucleotides match TRBD1. The CDR3 sequence is 13 residues long. With V trimmed by 6 bases and J by 5 bases, 7 bases remained unmatched. Germline V gene data show CDR1 as SQVTM and CDR2 as ANQGSEA. CDR3 loop: CSVRQGGYTEAFF. In DNA, the CDR3 is TGCAGCGTCCGACAGGGGGGCTATACTGAAGCTTTCTTT.

In its sample, this clonotype was seen many times. The chain links TRBV25-1 to TRBJ1-2; D not resolved. The CDR3 sequence is 12 residues long. The V end was cut by 6 bases, the J end by 0 bases, with 5 bases between. Germline CDR1 is MGHDK and CDR2 is SYGVNS. CDR3 DNA sequence: TGTGCCAGCAGCGGGCCTAACTATGGCTACACCTTC. It is translated as CASSGPNYGYTF.

Ten or more counts support this clonotype. The CDR3 sequence: CASSQDYSYEQYF. The DNA of the CDR3 is TGTGCCAGCAGCCAAGACTATTCCTACGAGCAGTACTTC. This chain joins TRBV3-1 and TRBJ2-7; D remains unclear. The CDR3 contains 13 residues. Trimming cost V 0 bases and J 1 base, with 4 bases left between them. Looked up from germline, CDR1 is LGHDT and CDR2 is YNNKEL (reference sequence).

This clonotype was recorded at least ten times. The chain links TRBV20-1 to TRBJ2-7, with D perhaps matching TRBD1 (6 bases). This CDR3 has 14 residues. Germline V CDR1 and CDR2: DFQATT, SNEGSKA (reference sequence). The ends were cut back, 4 bases at V and 2 bases at J, with 15 bases in the middle. The CDR3 here is CSATVRGYPYEQYF. The CDR3 bases are TGCAGTGCTACTGTAAGGGGGTACCCCTACGAGCAGTACTTC.

This clonotype was counted many times. V is TRBV7-9 and J is TRBJ1-1, with D uncertain. The length of the CDR3 is 13 residues. From germline, CDR1 is SEHNR and CDR2 FQNEAQ (reference sequence). Trimming took off 2 bases at V and 5 bases at J, with 9 bases between the two ends. The DNA of the CDR3 is TGTGCCAGCAGCTTATATGGTGGGACTGAAGCTTTCTTT. As protein: CASSLYGGTEAFF.

This clonotype has just a few counts. The chain combines TRBV15 with TRBJ2-2, with D perhaps matching TRBD1 or TRBD2 (5 bases each). Germline V gene data show CDR1 as LNHNV and CDR2 as YYDKDF (reference sequence). CDR3 size: 19 residues. The V and J ends lost 0 bases and 0 bases respectively, with 17 bases between them. The CDR3 DNA reads as TGTGCCACCAGCAGAGATCAGGGTTATGAGGGGCCGAACACCGGGGAGCTGTTTTTT. It encodes CATSRDQGYEGPNTGELFF. The complete variable domain, with remaining parts taken from reference TRBV15 and TRBJ2-2, reads DAMVIQNPRYQVTQFGKPVTLSCSQTLNHNVMYWYQQKSSQAPKLLFHYYDKDFNNEADTPDNFQSRRPNTSFCFLDIRSPGLGDTAMYLCATSRDQGYEGPNTGELFFGEGSRLTVL.

This clonotype was recorded a few times. The DNA for the CDR3 is TGTGCCAGCAGCCAAGACGGGCTAGCGGCCCTCCGGTACAATGAGCAGTTCTTC. Translation gives CASSQDGLAALRYNEQFF. The chain recombines TRBV3-1 with TRBJ2-1; 7 nucleotides line up with TRBD2. J gave up 4 bases and V 0 bases, and 12 bases lay outside the gene matches. Germline V gene lookup returns CDR1 LGHDT and CDR2 YNNKEL (reference sequence). The CDR3 extends over 18 amino acids.

Ten or more counts support this clonotype. The chain links TRBV28 to TRBJ1-1; D gene ambiguous. CDR3 length equals 14 residues. V dropped 6 bases and J dropped 5 bases, with 16 bases sitting between them. CDR1 and CDR2 (germline): MDHEN, SYDVKM. CDR3 region: CASRPAGFETEAFF. CDR3 bases: TGTGCCAGCAGGCCCGCGGGGTTTGAGACTGAAGCTTTCTTT.

The chain joins TRBV29-1 to TRBJ2-7; TRBD2 matches at 10 bases. This CDR3 contains 13 residues. V lost 4 bases, J lost 7 bases, and 7 bases stayed unmatched. Germline V gene data show CDR1 as SQVTM and CDR2 as ANQGSEA. The CDR3 DNA is TGCAGCGTTGGGGGGCTAGCGGGAGCTGAGCAGTACTTC. Translation: CSVGGLAGAEQYF.

V is TRBV4-2 and J is TRBJ2-3; a weak D match, TRBD2 (7 bases). The V end was cut by 1 base, the J end by 7 bases, with 18 bases between. The CDR3 spans 16 residues. CDR1 and CDR2 from the germline V gene are LGHNA and YNFKEQ. The CDR3 bases are TGTGCCAGCAGCCAAGTTTCTGGGGGGGCCGGGTATACGCAGTATTTT. This translates into CASSQVSGGAGYTQYF.

This clonotype has a count of ten or more. J is TRBJ2-6 and V is TRBV7-3, with TRBD1 as a possible D gene (5 bases). In germline, CDR1 is SGHTA, CDR2 FQGTGA. Trimming took 2 bases from V and 2 from J, leaving 10 bases between them. This CDR3 has 16 residues. CDR3 amino acids: CASSLFRDPGANVLTF. CDR3 nucleotide sequence: TGTGCCAGCAGCTTATTCAGGGATCCTGGGGCCAACGTCCTGACTTTC.

This clonotype was counted ten times or more. CDR3 bases: TGTGCCTGTAGGGCGGGGCGAGAAAACTACAATGAGCAGTTCTTC. The encoded protein is CACRAGRENYNEQFF. The rearrangement uses TRBV30 and TRBJ2-1, with a tentative D call TRBD2 (6 bases). Germline V gene lookup returns CDR1 GTSNPN and CDR2 SVGIG (reference sequence). The length of the CDR3 is 15 residues. Trimming pared 6 bases from V and 3 bases from J, leaving 18 bases between.

This clonotype was counted ten times or more. The gene calls are TRBV27 and TRBJ2-2; D call uncertain. In germline, CDR1 is MNHEY, CDR2 SMNVEV (reference sequence). CDR3 length equals 13 residues. V lost 6 bases and J lost 1, with 6 bases in between. For the CDR3, the DNA is TGTGCCAGCAGCTGGGTGAACACCGGGGAGCTGTTTTTT. Amino acid sequence: CASSWVNTGELFF.